These 19 T cell receptor beta chains came from one sample sequenced in a study of blood T cell repertoires in COVID-19. TCRdb keeps only in-frame clones here, not all; method: immunoSEQ multiplex PCR. The sample consists of fewer than 150,000 clones, about 88% of them appearing once. The source material was peripheral blood. The receptors were gathered from a human donor in a cohort sampled during active COVID-19.

CDR3 amino acids: CASSPRLAGASTDTQYF. CDR3 DNA sequence: TGTGCCAGCTCACCACGACTAGCGGGGGCCAGCACAGATACGCAGTATTTT. This chain joins TRBV18 and TRBJ2-3, with 12 bases that match TRBD2. The CDR3 has 17 residues. The germline V gene encodes CDR1 KGHSH and CDR2 LQKENI. Trimming cost V 1 base and J 0 bases; bases outside gene matches: 2.

The chain links TRBV3-1 (or the pseudogene TRBV3-2) to TRBJ2-5; 10 positions agree with TRBD2. From germline, CDR1 is LGHDT and CDR2 YNNKEL (reference sequence). V lost 0 bases and J lost 0; bases outside the gene matches: 7. The CDR3 sequence is 18 residues long. CDR3 amino acids: CASSQDRITSGNQETQYF. CDR3 in DNA: TGTGCCAGCAGCCAAGACCGGATAACTAGCGGGAACCAAGAGACCCAGTACTTC.

This clone was recorded only once. J is TRBJ2-7 and V is TRBV25-1, with 8 bases that match TRBD1. CDR1 and CDR2 from the germline V gene are MGHDK and SYGVNS. CDR3 length: 16 amino acids. The J segment lost 0 bases and the V segment lost 4 bases, leaving 8 bases of the junction unmatched. In DNA, the CDR3 is TGTGCCAGCAGTGGAGACAGGGGCCTATTCTCCTACGAGCAGTACTTC. Its protein product is CASSGDRGLFSYEQYF.

The chain is built from TRBV11-1 and TRBJ2-3; the match to TRBD1 covers 9 bases. The J segment lost 3 bases and the V segment lost 5 bases, leaving 6 bases of the junction unmatched. Germline-derived CDR1 and CDR2 are SGHAT and FQDESV (reference sequence). CDR3 length: 15 amino acids. The CDR3 DNA is TGTGCCAGCAGCCACCGACAGGGGGTAACAGATACGCAGTATTTT. Protein product: CASSHRQGVTDTQYF.

The V gene is TRBV5-4, the J gene TRBJ2-7, with 8 bases lining up with TRBD1. V lost 3 bases and J lost 1; bases outside the gene matches: 3. Germline V CDR1 and CDR2: SGHNT, YYREEE (reference sequence). The CDR3 totals 14 residues. The DNA for the CDR3 is TGTGCCAGCAGCTCCGACAGGGGATCCTACGAGCAGTACTTC. Translated, it gives CASSSDRGSYEQYF. Looking up the rest from reference TRBV5-4 and TRBJ2-7 gives the full variable domain: ETGVTQSPTHLIKTRGQQVTLRCSSQSGHNTVSWYQQALGQGPQFIFQYYREEENGRGNFPPRFSGLQFPNYSSELNVNALELDDSALYLCASSSDRGSYEQYFGPGTRLTVT.

V and J are TRBV7-6 and TRBJ2-7, with D tentatively TRBD2 (5 bases). Germline V gene lookup returns CDR1 SGHVS and CDR2 FNYEAQ. V lost 0 bases, J lost 2 bases, and 11 bases lay in between. The CDR3 is 15 amino acids. The CDR3 protein is CASSLARSGPYEQYF. CDR3 DNA: TGTGCCAGCAGCTTAGCGCGGAGCGGACCCTACGAGCAGTACTTC. The full variable domain, its missing parts supplied by reference TRBV7-6 and TRBJ2-7, is GAGVSQSPRYKVTKRGQDVALRCDPISGHVSLYWYRQALGQGPEFLTYFNYEAQQDKSGLPNDRFSAERPEGSISTLTIQRTEQRDSAMYRCASSLARSGPYEQYFGPGTRLTVT.

This clone has a single count. This chain uses TRBV3-1 (or the pseudogene TRBV3-2) with TRBJ2-5; the match to TRBD2 covers 9 bases. The CDR3 has 15 residues. The trim removed 4 bases at V and 3 bases at J, leaving 6 bases unmatched. The germline gives CDR1 LGHDT, CDR2 YNNKEL (reference sequence). CDR3 residues: CASSRRLAEKETQYF. The CDR3 region has the DNA TGTGCCAGCAGCCGTAGACTAGCGGAAAAAGAGACCCAGTACTTC.

The chain couples TRBV27 to TRBJ2-7; 7 nucleotides line up with TRBD1. The CDR3 is made up of 14 amino acids. The junction had 11 bases not matched to a gene; V was cut back by 5 bases and J by 7 bases. CDR1 MNHEY and CDR2 SMNVEV come from the germline V gene (reference sequence). The CDR3 sequence is CASSKADRVREQYF. CDR3 in DNA: TGTGCCAGCAGTAAGGCCGACAGGGTAAGGGAGCAGTACTTC.

V gene TRBV7-2 combines with J gene TRBJ2-1, with 11 bases lining up with TRBD2. CDR1 SGHTA and CDR2 FQGNSA come from the germline V gene. The CDR3 consists of 16 residues. J gave up 8 bases and V 5 bases, and 11 bases lay outside the gene matches. The CDR3 region is CASSTRTSGGRYEQFF. The DNA for the CDR3 is TGTGCCAGCAGCACCCGTACTAGCGGGGGTCGTTATGAGCAGTTCTTC.

The CDR3 spells CASSQTSADTQYF. The CDR3 DNA is TGTGCCAGCAGCCAAACTAGCGCAGATACGCAGTATTTT. This rearrangement joins TRBV7-6 to TRBJ2-3; 7 bases match TRBD2. The germline V gene encodes CDR1 SGHVS and CDR2 FNYEAQ. The J segment lost 4 bases and the V segment lost 5 bases, leaving 3 bases of the junction unmatched. The CDR3 totals 13 residues.

The table lists this clone with many counts. DNA for the CDR3: TGTGCCAGCAGTGAAGCTGGCAGGATATACTCTGGAAACACCATATATTTT. Residues: CASSEAGRIYSGNTIYF. The V call is TRBV6-1, the J call TRBJ1-3; D is ambiguous. Germline V gene data show CDR1 as MNHNS and CDR2 as SASEGT. The CDR3 is 17 amino acids. V shed 0 bases and J shed 0 bases, with 12 bases lying between them.

This chain links TRBV15 with TRBJ2-6, with D possibly TRBD1 on 6 matching bases. Trimming removed 0 bases from V and 0 bases from J, with 9 bases in between. The germline V gene has CDR1 LNHNV and CDR2 YYDKDF (reference sequence). The CDR3 is 17 residues long. The CDR3 region is CATSRDPRGSGANVLTF. CDR3 DNA: TGTGCCACCAGCAGAGATCCCAGGGGCTCTGGGGCCAACGTCCTGACTTTC.

The chain combines TRBV25-1 with TRBJ1-4; 11 bases are a match to TRBD1. CDR3 length equals 17 residues. The V gene's germline CDR1 is MGHDK and CDR2 SYGVNS. V lost 5 bases to trimming and J lost 3 bases; unmatched junction nucleotides: 8. The chain's CDR3 is CASSPWTGGGSNEKLFF. The DNA for the CDR3 is TGTGCCAGCAGTCCTTGGACAGGGGGCGGATCTAATGAAAAACTGTTTTTT.

V gene TRBV30 combines with J gene TRBJ2-1; tentatively, D is TRBD1 (6 bases). The CDR3 covers 12 residues. Germline lookup yields CDR1 GTSNPN and CDR2 SVGIG (reference sequence). V lost 3 bases and J lost 7, with 10 bases in between. As DNA, the CDR3 is TGTGCCTGGAGCCAACAGGGAAATGAGCAGTTCTTC. Encoded protein: CAWSQQGNEQFF. The full variable domain, rest sourced from reference TRBV30 and TRBJ2-1, is SQTIHQWPATLVQPVGSPLSLECTVEGTSNPNLYWYRQAAGRGLQLLFYSVGIGQISSEVPQNLSASRPQDRQFILSSKKLLLSDSGFYLCAWSQQGNEQFFGPGTRLTVL.

This chain uses TRBV30 with TRBJ1-6, with D unclear. The CDR3 sequence is 15 residues long. Trimming cost V 0 bases and J 0 bases, with 6 bases left between them. The V gene's germline CDR1 is GTSNPN and CDR2 SVGIG (reference sequence). As DNA, the CDR3 is TGTGCCTGGAGTGTTGCGAGCTCCTATAATTCACCCCTCCACTTT. It codes for CAWSVASSYNSPLHF.

This clone was counted once. V usage is TRBV4-1 and J usage is TRBJ1-1; tentative D call: TRBD1 (6 bases). Germline V gene lookup returns CDR1 MGHRA and CDR2 YSYEKL. CDR3 length: 15 residues. Trimming shortened V by 1 base and J by 4 bases, and 13 bases separated the two germline ends. CDR3 in DNA: TGCGCCAGCAGCCAAGGTTTAGGGGGTTTCACTGAAGCTTTCTTT. It encodes CASSQGLGGFTEAFF.

V is TRBV5-1 and J is TRBJ1-4; D unclear. CDR3 length equals 14 residues. The V end lost 0 bases, the J end lost 8 bases, and 11 bases lay between the germline ends. Germline-derived CDR1 and CDR2 are SGHRS and YFSETQ. This chain's CDR3 is CASSLVGDPEKLFF. The CDR3 nucleotides are TGCGCCAGCAGCTTGGTCGGGGATCCAGAAAAACTGTTTTTT.

V is TRBV6-5 and J is TRBJ1-5; 9 bases agree with TRBD1. The CDR3 loop spans 15 amino acids. J gave up 2 bases and V 6 bases, and 5 bases lay outside the gene matches. CDR1 MNHEY and CDR2 SVGAGI come from the germline V gene. For the CDR3, the DNA is TGTGCCAGCAGAAGACAGGGGGTTGGCAATCAGCCCCAGCATTTT. Its protein product is CASRRQGVGNQPQHF.

This clone was picked up one time. The chain carries TRBV29-1 and TRBJ2-2, with TRBD1 as a possible D gene (5 bases). Germline V gene sequence: CDR1 SQVTM, CDR2 ANQGSEA. The CDR3 sequence is 14 residues long. The ends were cut back, 6 bases at V and 5 bases at J, with 16 bases in the middle. This chain's CDR3 is CSVKTVTRTGELFF. The CDR3 DNA reads TGCAGCGTCAAGACAGTTACGAGGACCGGGGAGCTGTTTTTT.